These T cell receptor beta chains were read from a single sample in a study of CD8 T cells in ankylosing spondylitis. Using its own MiXCR run on the 5' RACE reads, TCRdb lists one record per CDR3 protein. Of approximately 260,000 distinct CDR3 sequences listed, 15% to 20% are singletons. The sequenced sample consisted of blood, either unsorted or a sorted T cell fraction (not recorded which). The receptors here all came from a male donor with ankylosing spondylitis or in good health (not recorded which). Both conserved end residues are part of each CDR3. The D gene is left open where the match is weak. Some rows mark clone size as missing; the rest say once, few, many or name a class of expanded clone.

clone size,D gene,V gene,J gene,CDR3 protein,CDR3 DNA
few,TRBD1,TRBV4-1,TRBJ1-1,CASTDRDGNTEAFF,TGCGCCAGCACCGACAGGGATGGGAACACTGAAGCTTTCTTT
few,TRBD2,TRBV27,TRBJ2-5,CASRPLAGAQETQYF,TGTGCCAGCAGGCCTTTAGCGGGAGCGCAAGAGACCCAGTACTTC
-,TRBD2,TRBV4-3,TRBJ2-2,CASSQGIGLVRNTGELFF,TGCGCCAGCAGCCAAGGGATCGGACTAGTGCGGAACACCGGGGAGCTGTTTTTT
few,-,TRBV6-5,TRBJ2-5,CASSYAPSAQETQYF,TGTGCCAGCAGTTACGCCCCTAGCGCCCAAGAGACCCAGTACTTC
-,-,TRBV4-3,TRBJ2-1,CASSHGWTDNEQFF,TGCGCCAGCAGCCATGGCTGGACAGACAATGAGCAGTTCTTC
-,-,TRBV9,TRBJ2-1,CASSDPGGQSSYNEQFF,TGTGCCAGCAGCGATCCAGGCGGACAAAGCTCCTACAATGAGCAGTTCTTC
-,TRBD1,TRBV7-2,TRBJ1-5,CASRPDRGLNQPQHF,TGTGCCAGCAGACCCGACAGGGGGCTCAATCAGCCCCAGCATTTT
many,TRBD2,TRBV27,TRBJ2-1,CASSFLAGDSYNEQFF,TGTGCCAGCAGTTTCCTAGCGGGGGACTCCTACAATGAGCAGTTCTTC
-,TRBD2,TRBV20-1,TRBJ2-2,CSARALAGGLAGELFF,TGCAGTGCTAGAGCCTTAGCGGGAGGGCTGGCCGGGGAGCTGTTTTTT
few,TRBD2,TRBV4-1,TRBJ2-5,CASSQAGLAGVPFF,TGCGCCAGCAGCCAAGCCGGACTAGCGGGAGTACCTTTCTTC
few,-,TRBV4-3,TRBJ1-2,CASSQDGATGANYGYTF,TGCGCCAGCAGCCAAGATGGGGCTACAGGCGCTAACTATGGCTACACCTTC
-,-,TRBV27,TRBJ2-2,CASSDRTGELFF,TGTGCCAGCAGTGACCGCACCGGGGAGCTGTTTTTT
-,-,TRBV28,TRBJ2-5,CASSPPVGETQYF,TGTGCCAGCAGTCCACCTGTAGGGGAGACCCAGTACTTC
-,-,TRBV29-1,TRBJ2-7,CSVEEDLGEQYF,TGCAGCGTTGAAGAGGACCTGGGGGAGCAGTACTTC